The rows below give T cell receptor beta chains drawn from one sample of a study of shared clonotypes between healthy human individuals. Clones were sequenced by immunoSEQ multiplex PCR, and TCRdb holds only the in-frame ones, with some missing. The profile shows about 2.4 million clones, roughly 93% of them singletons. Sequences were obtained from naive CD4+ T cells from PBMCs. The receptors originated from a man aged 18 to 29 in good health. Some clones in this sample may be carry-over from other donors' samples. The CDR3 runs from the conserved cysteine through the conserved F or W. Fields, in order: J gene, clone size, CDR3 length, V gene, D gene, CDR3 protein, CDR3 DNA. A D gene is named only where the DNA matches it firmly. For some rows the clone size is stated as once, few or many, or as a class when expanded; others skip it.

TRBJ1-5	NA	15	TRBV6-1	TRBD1	CASSDGQGATQPQHF	TGTGCCAGCAGCGACGGACAGGGGGCTACTCAGCCCCAGCATTTT
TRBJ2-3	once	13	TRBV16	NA	CARAGLKGHTQYF	TGTGCCAGGGCGGGGCTCAAAGGGCATACGCAGTATTTT
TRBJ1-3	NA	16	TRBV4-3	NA	CASSQAPGANANTIYF	TGCGCCAGCAGCCAAGCCCCAGGGGCGAACGCAAACACCATATATTTT
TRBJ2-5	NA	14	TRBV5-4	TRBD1	CASSSGQDQETQYF	TGTGCCAGCAGCTCCGGACAGGATCAAGAGACCCAGTACTTC
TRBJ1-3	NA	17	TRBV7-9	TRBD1	CASSPMDRTGSGNTIYF	TGTGCCAGCAGCCCTATGGACCGGACAGGGAGTGGAAACACCATATATTTT
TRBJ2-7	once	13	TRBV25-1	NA	CASSEAGLYEQYF	TGTGCCAGCAGTGAAGCAGGGTTGTACGAGCAGTACTTC
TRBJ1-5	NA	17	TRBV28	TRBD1	CASSLWDRGTRNQPQHF	TGTGCCAGCAGTTTATGGGACAGGGGGACGAGGAATCAGCCCCAGCATTTT
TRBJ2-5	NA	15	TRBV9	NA	CASSVSWGVQETQYF	TGTGCCAGCAGCGTATCCTGGGGGGTACAAGAGACCCAGTACTTC
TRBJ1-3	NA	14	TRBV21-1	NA	CASTVGGLGNTIYF	TGTGCCAGCACCGTGGGGGGGCTTGGAAACACCATATATTTT
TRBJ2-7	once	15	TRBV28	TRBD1	CASSLRDRRVYEQYF	TGTGCCAGCAGCCTCCGGGACAGGAGAGTCTACGAGCAGTACTTC
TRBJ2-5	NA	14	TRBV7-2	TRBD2	CASSKGLAMETQYF	TGTGCCAGCAGCAAGGGACTAGCGATGGAGACCCAGTACTTC
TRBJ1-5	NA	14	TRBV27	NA	CASSLKGGNQPQHF	TGTGCCAGCAGTTTAAAGGGGGGCAATCAGCCCCAGCATTTT
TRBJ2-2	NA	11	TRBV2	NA	CASTLTGELFF	TGTGCCAGCACCCTTACCGGGGAGCTGTTTTTT
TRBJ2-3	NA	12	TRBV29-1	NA	CSVGPSTDTQYF	TGCAGCGTTGGGCCTAGCACAGATACGCAGTATTTT
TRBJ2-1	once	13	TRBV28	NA	CASSRPGFYEQFF	TGTGCCAGCAGTCGACCAGGTTTCTATGAGCAGTTCTTC
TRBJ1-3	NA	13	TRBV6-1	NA	CASTMAGGNTIYF	TGTGCCAGCACCATGGCGGGGGGAAACACCATATATTTT
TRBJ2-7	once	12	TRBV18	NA	CASSMPLIEQYF	TGTGCCAGCTCGATGCCTCTCATTGAGCAGTACTTC
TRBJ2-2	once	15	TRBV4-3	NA	CASSQERELAGELFF	TGCGCCAGCAGCCAAGAACGGGAGCTCGCCGGGGAGCTGTTTTTT
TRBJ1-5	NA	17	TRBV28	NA	CASTPSALRLPNQPQHF	TGTGCCAGCACCCCCTCTGCTTTAAGGCTTCCGAATCAGCCCCAGCATTTT
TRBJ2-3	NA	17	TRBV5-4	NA	CASSSTRSGTDVDTQYF	TGTGCCAGCAGCTCCACCCGGAGTGGCACTGATGTGGATACGCAGTATTTT
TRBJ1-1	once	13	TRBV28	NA	CASTTGGNTEAFF	TGTGCCTCAACAACCGGGGGCAACACTGAAGCTTTCTTT
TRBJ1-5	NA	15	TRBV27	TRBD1	CASRLSGDRSQPQHF	TGTGCCAGCAGGTTATCAGGGGACAGGAGCCAGCCCCAGCATTTT
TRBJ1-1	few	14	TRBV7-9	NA	CASSRNMEDTEAFF	TGTGCCAGCAGCCGCAACATGGAAGACACTGAAGCTTTCTTT
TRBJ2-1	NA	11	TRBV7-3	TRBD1	CASSLGTGLFF	TGTGCCAGCAGCTTAGGGACAGGGCTGTTCTTC
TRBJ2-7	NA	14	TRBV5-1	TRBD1	CASSTGTGLIEQYF	TGCGCCAGCAGCACCGGGACAGGGCTCATCGAGCAGTACTTC
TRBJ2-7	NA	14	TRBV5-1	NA	CASSFTGPSYEQYF	TGCGCCAGCAGCTTTACAGGACCTTCCTACGAGCAGTACTTC
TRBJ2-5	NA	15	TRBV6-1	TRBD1	CASSEGGTGKETQYF	TGTGCCAGCAGTGAAGGAGGGACAGGGAAAGAGACCCAGTACTTC
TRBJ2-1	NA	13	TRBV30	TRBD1	CAWTEGGQGIQFF	TGTGCCTGGACAGAGGGGGGACAGGGGATTCAGTTCTTC
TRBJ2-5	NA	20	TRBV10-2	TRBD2	CASSESIWTSGRPHQETQYF	TGCGCCAGCAGTGAGTCCATTTGGACTAGCGGGAGGCCACACCAAGAGACCCAGTACTTC
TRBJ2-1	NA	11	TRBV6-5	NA	CASGLSDIQFF	TGTGCCAGCGGACTTTCGGACATACAGTTCTTC
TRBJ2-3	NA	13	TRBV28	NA	CASSLLGSDTQYF	TGTGCCAGCAGTTTATTGGGTTCCGATACGCAGTATTTT
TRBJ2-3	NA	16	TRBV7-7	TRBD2	CASSPQAGGRTDTQYF	TGTGCCAGCAGCCCTCAAGCGGGAGGCCGCACAGATACGCAGTATTTT
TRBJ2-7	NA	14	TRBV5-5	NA	CASSLGGSVYEQYF	TGTGCCAGCAGCCTTGGGGGGTCTGTCTACGAGCAGTACTTC
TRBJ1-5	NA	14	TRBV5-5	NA	CASSLVHGDQPQHF	TGTGCCAGCAGCTTGGTTCACGGGGATCAGCCCCAGCATTTT
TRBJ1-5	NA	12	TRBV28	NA	CASSGSNQPQHF	TGTGCCAGCTCAGGTAGCAATCAGCCCCAGCATTTT
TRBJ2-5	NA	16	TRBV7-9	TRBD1	CASSSGYRDSQETQYF	TGTGCCAGCAGCTCGGGGTACCGGGACAGCCAAGAGACCCAGTACTTC
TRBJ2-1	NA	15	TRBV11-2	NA	CASSLDPRQTGEQFF	TGTGCCAGCAGCTTAGATCCACGGCAGACGGGTGAGCAGTTCTTC
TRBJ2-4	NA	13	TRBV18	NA	CASSPLRNSSPYF	TGTGCCAGCTCACCCCTGCGCAATTCTAGTCCGTACTTC
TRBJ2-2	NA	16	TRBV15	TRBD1	CATSTMTGVRTGELFF	TGTGCCACCAGCACTATGACAGGGGTTAGGACCGGGGAGCTGTTTTTT
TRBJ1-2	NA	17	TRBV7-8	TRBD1	CASSLGTGGPPNYGYTF	TGTGCCAGCAGCTTAGGGACAGGGGGCCCCCCTAACTATGGCTACACCTTC
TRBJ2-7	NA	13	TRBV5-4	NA	CASSLGEADEQYF	TGTGCCAGCAGCTTGGGGGAGGCGGACGAGCAGTACTTC
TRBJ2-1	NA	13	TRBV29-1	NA	CSVDRESYNEQFF	TGCAGCGTTGACAGGGAATCCTACAATGAGCAGTTCTTC
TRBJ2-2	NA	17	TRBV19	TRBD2	CASSMFKRDLRAGELFF	TGTGCCAGTAGTATGTTTAAGCGGGACTTACGGGCCGGGGAGCTGTTTTTT
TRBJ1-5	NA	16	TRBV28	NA	CASSSRQGLIHQPQHF	TGTGCCAGCAGTTCCCGCCAAGGGCTTATCCATCAGCCCCAGCATTTT
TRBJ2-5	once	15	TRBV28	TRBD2	CASSPYSEPGGTQYF	TGTGCCAGCAGTCCCTATAGCGAACCGGGGGGGACCCAGTACTTC
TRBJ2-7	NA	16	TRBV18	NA	CASSPSHRSASYEQYF	TGTGCCAGCTCACCATCCCATCGTTCAGCCTCCTACGAGCAGTACTTC
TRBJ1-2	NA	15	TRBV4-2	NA	CASSQEAAANYGYTF	TGTGCCAGCAGCCAAGAGGCGGCCGCTAACTATGGCTACACCTTC
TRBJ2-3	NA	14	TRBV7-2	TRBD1	CAIGQDRWADTQYF	TGTGCCATTGGACAGGACCGATGGGCAGATACGCAGTATTTT
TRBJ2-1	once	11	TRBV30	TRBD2	CAWSDSGRGFF	TGTGCCTGGAGCGATAGTGGGAGGGGGTTCTTC
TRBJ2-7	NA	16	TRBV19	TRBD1	CASSKRPGQGAYEQYF	TGTGCCAGTAGTAAACGTCCGGGACAGGGGGCTTACGAGCAGTACTTC
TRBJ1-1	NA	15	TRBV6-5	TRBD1	CASSRSTGGRTEAFF	TGTGCCAGCAGTCGATCGACAGGGGGCAGAACTGAAGCTTTCTTT
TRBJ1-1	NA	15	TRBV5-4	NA	CASSLFVRGFGEAFF	TGTGCCAGCAGCTTGTTCGTCAGGGGATTCGGTGAAGCTTTCTTT
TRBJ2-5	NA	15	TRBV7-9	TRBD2	CASSLGLAGGETQYF	TGTGCCAGCAGCTTAGGACTAGCGGGAGGCGAGACCCAGTACTTC
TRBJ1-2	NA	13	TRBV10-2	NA	CASSSQGNYGYTF	TGCGCCAGCAGTTCTCAGGGAAACTATGGCTACACCTTC